Listed below are T cell receptor beta chains from one sample, sequenced in a study of blood T cell repertoires in COVID-19. Clones were read by immunoSEQ multiplex PCR, and TCRdb kept only the in-frame ones, dropping some. The table has 200,000 to 250,000 clones, around 80% seen once. The sequencing sample was made of peripheral blood. The receptors were gathered from a young man with active or convalescent COVID-19. The conserved cysteine and the conserved F or W are not part of the CDR3 here. Each record gives: J gene, V gene, CDR3 protein.

TRBJ1-2	TRBV7-8	ASSPYGYGYT
TRBJ2-3	TRBV5-4	ASSIAGGHDTQY
TRBJ2-7	TRBV29-1	SVSEGWGEYEQY
TRBJ1-5	TRBV15	ATSRDIRQPQH
TRBJ2-3	TRBV19	ATKEVSLSTDTQY
TRBJ1-2	TRBV28	ASTRPGVYGYT
TRBJ2-2	TRBV30	AWSLKYTGELF
TRBJ2-2	TRBV30	AWSLHTTSKTGELF
TRBJ2-2	TRBV3-1/TRBV3-2	ASSQEGTSAAGELF
TRBJ2-4	TRBV7-9	ASSYAQVPLAKNIQY
TRBJ2-1	TRBV5-4	ASSLEPASGKYNEQF
TRBJ2-1	TRBV6-1	ASSEWTSGSRNEQF
TRBJ1-1	TRBV5-6	ASSLQETNTEAF
TRBJ1-5	TRBV11-2	ASSLAAGRNQPQH
TRBJ2-3	TRBV27	ASSFLAGGVNTDTQY
TRBJ1-1	TRBV5-4	ASSWVGGNTEAF
TRBJ2-7	TRBV27	ASRLRTGGSEQY
TRBJ1-5	TRBV12-3/TRBV12-4	ASRGDPNQPQH
TRBJ1-5	TRBV10-1	ASSEYQDQPQH
TRBJ1-2	TRBV3-1/TRBV3-2	ASSPQERGSYGYT
TRBJ2-1	TRBV4-2	ASSQIAGPYNEQF
TRBJ1-1	TRBV28	ASSPGHRGTVNTEAF
TRBJ2-1	TRBV3-1/TRBV3-2	ASSQDTSGGEEF
TRBJ2-3	TRBV5-4	ASTTPAGETGDTQY
TRBJ1-1	TRBV6-6	ASSNPTGANTEAF